This TCR beta chain was identified during a study of T cell repertoires in cytomegalovirus infection. Whole-study context: Signatures in public TCR beta sequences pointed to both CMV infection and matching HLA type. Study results and limitations: Across the ex vivo response, the dominant clonotypes were HLA-C-restricted CMV-specific TCR beta clonotypes. The cumulative frequency of public TCR beta families identified carriers of CMV plus the relevant HLA.

Germline V gene sequence: CDR1 SGHTA, CDR2 FQGTGA. The CDR3 consists of 16 residues. The J segment lost 6 bases and the V segment lost 5 bases, leaving 12 bases of the junction unmatched. Each CDR3 protein is one row after TCRdb ran MiXCR on the reads. The sample has roughly 500,000 distinct CDR3 sequences, about 15% seen once. This clonotype was seen ten or more times. Its antigen is undetermined. Sequencing was done on a sample of CD8+ T cells from PBMCs. V is TRBV7-3 and J is TRBJ2-2; TRBD2 matches at 7 bases. This TCR derives from a human donor in good health (CMV status not recorded). Some clones in this sample may be carry-over from other donors' samples. The CDR3 region has the DNA TGTGCCAGCAGCGCCGGGCCGGGGACTACGGCCGGGGAGCTGTTTTTT. Its translation is CASSAGPGTTAGELFF.